A selection of T cell receptor beta chains follows, all from one sample in a study of shared clonotypes between healthy human individuals. The protocol was immunoSEQ multiplex PCR, while the TCRdb copy is restricted to in-frame clones and leaves out a portion. The sample holds millions of clones, 90% to 95% seen once. The sequenced material came from naive CD4+ T cells sorted from blood. The receptor source for this set is a man aged 18 to 29 in good health. Each CDR3 is given with its conserved first and last residue. D genes are given only for firm matches.

>TRBJ2-7|TRBV27|TRBD1
CASSLGTGVTYEQYF
TGTGCCAGCAGTTTAGGCACAGGGGTAACCTACGAGCAGTACTTC
>TRBJ1-5|TRBV6-1|-
CASSNRNFNQPQHF
TGTGCCAGCAGTAACAGAAATTTTAATCAGCCCCAGCATTTT
>TRBJ1-1|TRBV5-4|-
CASSLGGKGDVGAFF
TGTGCCAGCAGCTTGGGGGGGAAGGGAGACGTGGGAGCTTTCTTT
>TRBJ2-7|TRBV6-5|TRBD1
CASSRQGNYEQYF
TGTGCCAGCAGTAGACAGGGAAACTACGAGCAGTACTTC
>TRBJ1-5|TRBV7-2|TRBD1
CASSLGQGDQPQHF
TGTGCCAGCAGCTTAGGGCAGGGGGATCAGCCCCAGCATTTT
>TRBJ1-1|TRBV30|-
CAWTTLGGFGTEAFF
TGTGCCTGGACGACATTGGGGGGGTTTGGCACTGAAGCTTTCTTT
>TRBJ2-4|TRBV19|-
CASRGQRVENIQYF
TGTGCCAGTAGAGGCCAGCGGGTAGAAAACATTCAGTACTTC
>TRBJ2-7|TRBV15|-
CATSRDLGKGYEQYF
TGTGCCACCAGCAGAGATCTGGGGAAGGGGTACGAGCAGTACTTC
>TRBJ2-7|TRBV6-6|TRBD1
CASSYEARTGSYEQYF
TGTGCCAGCAGTTACGAAGCCCGGACAGGCTCCTACGAGCAGTACTTC
>TRBJ2-2|TRBV30|TRBD2
CAWISGLARNTGELFF
TGTGCCTGGATCTCCGGACTAGCGAGGAACACCGGGGAGCTGTTTTTT